The rows below give T cell receptor beta chains drawn from one sample of a study of cytomegalovirus exposure and HLA in healthy donors. Produced via immunoSEQ multiplex PCR; TCRdb's table is partial and in-frame only. Of 200,000 to 300,000 clones listed, about 86% were seen once; the top ten hold almost 8%. Sequenced input: PBMCs. The source is a woman aged 60-70 years in good health and CMV-seropositive. The CDR3 runs from the conserved cysteine through the conserved F or W. D genes are given only for firm matches. Clone size is not always given. Where it is, it says once, few, many or a class for expanded clones.

DNA: TGTTCCAGCAGCTCCGGACTAGTGAGGGCAGATACGCAGTATTTT; CDR3: CSSSSGLVRADTQYF; J: TRBJ2-3; V: TRBV7-9; D: TRBD2; size: .
DNA: TGTGCCATCAGTGACTTACAGCATGAAAAACTGTTTTTT; CDR3: CAISDLQHEKLFF; J: TRBJ1-4; V: TRBV10-3; D: .; size: few
DNA: TGTGCCAGTAGTATACAGGGACAGATCTATGGCTACACCTTC; CDR3: CASSIQGQIYGYTF; J: TRBJ1-2; V: TRBV19; D: TRBD1; size: .
DNA: TGTGCCAGCAGCTCTAGCGTCAAAGAGACCCAGTACTTC; CDR3: CASSSSVKETQYF; J: TRBJ2-5; V: TRBV7-3; D: .; size: .
DNA: TGTGCCAGCAGCATAATTGGACAGCCCGGCTTCATCTATGGCTACACCTTC; CDR3: CASSIIGQPGFIYGYTF; J: TRBJ1-2; V: TRBV11-2; D: .; size: .
DNA: TGTGCCAGCAGACGGGACAGCAGCTCTGGGGCCAACGTCCTGACTTTC; CDR3: CASRRDSSSGANVLTF; J: TRBJ2-6; V: TRBV9; D: TRBD1; size: few
DNA: TGTGCCAGCTCTCGACAGGTAGATCAGCCCCAGCATTTT; CDR3: CASSRQVDQPQHF; J: TRBJ1-5; V: TRBV18; D: .; size: .
DNA: TGTGCCACCAGCAGAGATGGAACTAGCGGAAGCTCTGGGGCCAACGTCCTGACTTTC; CDR3: CATSRDGTSGSSGANVLTF; J: TRBJ2-6; V: TRBV15; D: TRBD2; size: .
DNA: TGCGCCAGCAGCCAAGATCGGACTAGCACAGATACGCAGTATTTT; CDR3: CASSQDRTSTDTQYF; J: TRBJ2-3; V: TRBV4-1; D: .; size: .
DNA: TGTGCCAGCAGTCTCCTACCAGGGAGGGCCAGGAACACCGGGGAGCTGTTTTTT; CDR3: CASSLLPGRARNTGELFF; J: TRBJ2-2; V: TRBV28; D: TRBD2; size: .
DNA: TGTGCTAGTGGTTTAAGGGACAGGGACACTAAGGCCAACGTCCTGACTTTC; CDR3: CASGLRDRDTKANVLTF; J: TRBJ2-6; V: TRBV12-5; D: TRBD1; size: .